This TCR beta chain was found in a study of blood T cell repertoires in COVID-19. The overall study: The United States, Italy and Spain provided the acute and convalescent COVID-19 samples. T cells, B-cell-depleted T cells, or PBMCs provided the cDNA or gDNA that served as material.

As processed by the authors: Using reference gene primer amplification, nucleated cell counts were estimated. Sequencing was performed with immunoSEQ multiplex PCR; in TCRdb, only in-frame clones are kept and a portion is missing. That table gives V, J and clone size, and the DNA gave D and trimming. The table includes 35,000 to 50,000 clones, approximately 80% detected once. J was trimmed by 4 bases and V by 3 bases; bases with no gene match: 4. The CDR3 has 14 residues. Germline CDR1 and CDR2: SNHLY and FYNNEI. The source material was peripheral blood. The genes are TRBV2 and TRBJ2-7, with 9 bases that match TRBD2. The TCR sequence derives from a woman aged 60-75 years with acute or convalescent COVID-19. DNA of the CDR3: TGTGCCAGCAGTGATGCGGGGGGGGTTTACGAGCAGTACTTC. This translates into CASSDAGGVYEQYF.